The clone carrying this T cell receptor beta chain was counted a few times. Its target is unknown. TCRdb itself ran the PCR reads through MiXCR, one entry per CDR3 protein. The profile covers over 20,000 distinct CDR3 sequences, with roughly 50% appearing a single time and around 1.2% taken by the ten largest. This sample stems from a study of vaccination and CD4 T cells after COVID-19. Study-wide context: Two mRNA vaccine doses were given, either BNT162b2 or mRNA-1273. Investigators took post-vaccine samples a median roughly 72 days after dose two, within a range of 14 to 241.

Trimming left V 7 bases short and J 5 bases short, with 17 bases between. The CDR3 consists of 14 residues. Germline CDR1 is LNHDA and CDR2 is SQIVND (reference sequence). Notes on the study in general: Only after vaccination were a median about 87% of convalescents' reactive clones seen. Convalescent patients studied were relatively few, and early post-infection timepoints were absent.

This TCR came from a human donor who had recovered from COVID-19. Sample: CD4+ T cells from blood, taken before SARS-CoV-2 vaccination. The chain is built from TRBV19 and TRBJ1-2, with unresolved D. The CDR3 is CASTPPGERYGYTF. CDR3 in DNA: TGTGCCAGTACCCCCCCAGGCGAGAGGTATGGCTACACCTTC.